This paragraph reports one T cell receptor beta chain. This sample is part of a study of blood T cell repertoires in COVID-19. Only in-frame clones appear in the TCRdb table, and some are missing; sequencing was by immunoSEQ multiplex PCR. The sample yields fewer than 200,000 clones, approximately 82% seen once. The receptor comes from a woman aged 45-60 years who had recovered from COVID-19. The sample consisted of PBMCs or T cells enriched from blood (not recorded which).

In nucleotides, the CDR3 is TGTGCCAGCAGCCAACCCCCGGGGACTAGCCGGTACCAAGAGACCCAGTACTTC. Residues: CASSQPPGTSRYQETQYF. The J gene is TRBJ2-5, the V gene TRBV4-2; the match to TRBD2 covers 9 bases. The V segment lost 2 bases and the J segment 0 bases; nucleotides outside the gene matches: 10. This CDR3 is 18 amino acids long. Germline V gives CDR1 LGHNA, CDR2 YNFKEQ.